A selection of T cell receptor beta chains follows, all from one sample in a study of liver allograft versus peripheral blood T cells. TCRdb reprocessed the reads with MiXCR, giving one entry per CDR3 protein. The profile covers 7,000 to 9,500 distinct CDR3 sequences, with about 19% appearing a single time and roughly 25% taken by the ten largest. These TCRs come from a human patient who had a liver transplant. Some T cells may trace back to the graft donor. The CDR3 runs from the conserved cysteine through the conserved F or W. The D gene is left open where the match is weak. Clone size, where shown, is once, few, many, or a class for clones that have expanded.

CDR3 DNA: TGTGCCAGCAGCTTAGGGGGACAGGGAAGAGGTTTGGGCTACACCTTC
CDR3 protein: CASSLGGQGRGLGYTF
V gene: TRBV13
clone size: few
J gene: TRBJ1-2
D gene: TRBD1

CDR3 DNA: TGTGCCAGCAGCTTAGGCCGGACAGGTGGGGGGCAGCCCCAGCATTTT
CDR3 protein: CASSLGRTGGGQPQHF
V gene: TRBV13
clone size: many
J gene: TRBJ1-5
D gene: TRBD1

CDR3 DNA: TGTGCCAGTAGTTTCACCCGAGTAAACACTGAAGCTTTCTTT
CDR3 protein: CASSFTRVNTEAFF
V gene: TRBV19
clone size: many
J gene: TRBJ1-1
D gene: -

CDR3 DNA: TGTGCCAGCAGTCCAACAGGGGCTAATGAAAAACTGTTTTTT
CDR3 protein: CASSPTGANEKLFF
V gene: TRBV27
clone size: medium-sized
J gene: TRBJ1-4
D gene: TRBD1

CDR3 DNA: TGTGCCAGCAGCAAAGGGCGCAGCGAGCAGTACTTC
CDR3 protein: CASSKGRSEQYF
V gene: TRBV13
clone size: many
J gene: TRBJ2-7
D gene: -

CDR3 DNA: TGTGCCAGTAGTATAGAACAGATCACTGAAGCTTTCTTT
CDR3 protein: CASSIEQITEAFF
V gene: TRBV19
clone size: medium-sized
J gene: TRBJ1-1
D gene: -

CDR3 DNA: TGCAGTGCTAGAGATCGACAGCGAAGCTCCTATAATTCACCCCTCCACTTT
CDR3 protein: CSARDRQRSSYNSPLHF
V gene: TRBV20-1
clone size: many
J gene: TRBJ1-6
D gene: -

CDR3 DNA: TGTGCCAGCAGTTTGGGGGGAAACACCATATATTTT
CDR3 protein: CASSLGGNTIYF
V gene: TRBV12-3/TRBV12-4
clone size: -
J gene: TRBJ1-3
D gene: -

CDR3 DNA: TGTGCCATCAGTGAGGCTTTGGGGACTGAAGCTTTCTTT
CDR3 protein: CAISEALGTEAFF
V gene: TRBV10-3
clone size: few
J gene: TRBJ1-1
D gene: -

CDR3 DNA: TGTGCCTCCCGCGCTAGGACAGGGGTTGCCACGAACACTGAAGCTTTCTTT
CDR3 protein: CASRARTGVATNTEAFF
V gene: TRBV5-4
clone size: few
J gene: TRBJ1-1
D gene: TRBD1

CDR3 DNA: TGTGCCTGGAGCCCCCTTGAAACGACATCCGAAAGCTACACCTTC
CDR3 protein: CAWSPLETTSESYTF
V gene: TRBV30
clone size: medium-sized
J gene: TRBJ1-2
D gene: -

CDR3 DNA: TGTGCCAGCAGCGCTAGCGGGGCCCCGACCTACGAGCAGTACTTC
CDR3 protein: CASSASGAPTYEQYF
V gene: TRBV9
clone size: few
J gene: TRBJ2-7
D gene: TRBD2

CDR3 DNA: TGTGCCAGCAGCTTAACAGGGAAGAATCAGCCCCAGCATTTT
CDR3 protein: CASSLTGKNQPQHF
V gene: TRBV11-2
clone size: -
J gene: TRBJ1-5
D gene: -

CDR3 DNA: TGTGCCAGCAGTTACTCGAGGAGTAACACTGAAGCTTTCTTT
CDR3 protein: CASSYSRSNTEAFF
V gene: TRBV6-5
clone size: many
J gene: TRBJ1-1
D gene: -

CDR3 DNA: TGTGCCAGCAGCTCCCCCCTCACCACTGAAGCTTTCTTT
CDR3 protein: CASSSPLTTEAFF
V gene: TRBV7-9
clone size: medium-sized
J gene: TRBJ1-1
D gene: -

CDR3 DNA: TGTGCCAGTACCAAAGGTCGGGGACGCACTGAAGCTTTCTTT
CDR3 protein: CASTKGRGRTEAFF
V gene: TRBV19
clone size: medium-sized
J gene: TRBJ1-1
D gene: -

CDR3 DNA: TGTGCCACCAGCGGACTCCGGGAGGGCAGTCAGCCCCAGCATTTT
CDR3 protein: CATSGLREGSQPQHF
V gene: TRBV15
clone size: few
J gene: TRBJ1-5
D gene: -

CDR3 DNA: TGTGCCAGCAGTGAAGCAGCCTGGACAGCCTCCTACGAGCAGTACTTC
CDR3 protein: CASSEAAWTASYEQYF
V gene: TRBV6-1
clone size: -
J gene: TRBJ2-7
D gene: -

CDR3 DNA: TGCAGTGCTACGAACAGGGCAAATCTCCACGAGCAGTACTTC
CDR3 protein: CSATNRANLHEQYF
V gene: TRBV20-1
clone size: -
J gene: TRBJ2-7
D gene: -

CDR3 DNA: TGTGCCAGCAATTCCAGGGGGAACACTGAAGCTTTCTTT
CDR3 protein: CASNSRGNTEAFF
V gene: TRBV27
clone size: medium-sized
J gene: TRBJ1-1
D gene: -

CDR3 DNA: -
CDR3 protein: CISVPEASPGNFLNTEAFF
V gene: TRBV7-5
clone size: medium-sized
J gene: TRBJ1-1
D gene: -

CDR3 DNA: TGTGCTTATAGGGGTACCGACGAGCAGTACTTC
CDR3 protein: CAYRGTDEQYF
V gene: TRBV19
clone size: many
J gene: TRBJ2-7
D gene: -

CDR3 DNA: TGTGCCACCAGTTGGGCCCCCCCAATGAACACTGAAGCTTTCTTT
CDR3 protein: CATSWAPPMNTEAFF
V gene: TRBV24-1
clone size: medium-sized
J gene: TRBJ1-1
D gene: -

CDR3 DNA: TGTGCCAGCAGTTACTCGATGGGGGGCCTCGATGAGCAGTTCTTC
CDR3 protein: CASSYSMGGLDEQFF
V gene: TRBV6-5
clone size: medium-sized
J gene: TRBJ2-1
D gene: -

CDR3 DNA: TGTGCCAGCAGCGCCCAGGGTACTGAAGCTTTCTTT
CDR3 protein: CASSAQGTEAFF
V gene: TRBV5-6
clone size: -
J gene: TRBJ1-1
D gene: -

CDR3 DNA: TGTGCCACCAAGGGGGGAGAGACCGGGGAGCTGTTTTTT
CDR3 protein: CATKGGETGELFF
V gene: TRBV24-1
clone size: few
J gene: TRBJ2-2
D gene: -

CDR3 DNA: TGTGCCAGCAGCGTAGGGTCAGGGGGGTACGAGCAGTACTTC
CDR3 protein: CASSVGSGGYEQYF
V gene: TRBV9
clone size: few
J gene: TRBJ2-7
D gene: -

CDR3 DNA: TGTGCCAGCAGCTTAGGGACAGGATCCGCCGGGGAGCTGTTTTTT
CDR3 protein: CASSLGTGSAGELFF
V gene: TRBV7-9
clone size: few
J gene: TRBJ2-2
D gene: TRBD1

CDR3 DNA: TGTGCCAGCCGGGATGGGATGAACACTGAAGCTTTCTTT
CDR3 protein: CASRDGMNTEAFF
V gene: TRBV5-6
clone size: -
J gene: TRBJ1-1
D gene: -